This TCR beta chain was found in a study of cytomegalovirus exposure and HLA in healthy donors. At the level of the study: Unique TCRs from HLA-typed donors, approximately 80 million of them, were held in an early data release.

60 Vbeta and 13 Jbeta primers were used in PCR. Libraries were prepared by immunoSEQ multiplex PCR; TCRdb keeps only in-frame clonotypes and omits some of them. The sample has 150,000 to 200,000 clones, roughly 72% seen once. Study-level results: Reports described diagnosis of cytomegalovirus status by the classifier as highly specific and sensitive. An Asian-associated ancestry cluster reportedly showed fewer N-insertions than the roughly 670-donor mean in a later analysis.

This clone was detected only a few times. Its antigen remains unidentified. CDR1 and CDR2 from the germline V gene are SGDLS and YYNGEE. The CDR3 totals 14 residues. Between the trimmed V and J ends, which lost 5 bases and 1 base, there was a span of 9 bases. Sequenced: PBMCs. This chain connects TRBV9 to TRBJ2-2, with a possible D match to TRBD1 (5 bases). The origin of this receptor is a man aged 30-40 years in good health and CMV-seronegative. CDR3 amino acids: CASRPQGNTGELFF. The CDR3 nucleotides read TGTGCCAGCAGACCGCAGGGGAACACCGGGGAGCTGTTTTTT.